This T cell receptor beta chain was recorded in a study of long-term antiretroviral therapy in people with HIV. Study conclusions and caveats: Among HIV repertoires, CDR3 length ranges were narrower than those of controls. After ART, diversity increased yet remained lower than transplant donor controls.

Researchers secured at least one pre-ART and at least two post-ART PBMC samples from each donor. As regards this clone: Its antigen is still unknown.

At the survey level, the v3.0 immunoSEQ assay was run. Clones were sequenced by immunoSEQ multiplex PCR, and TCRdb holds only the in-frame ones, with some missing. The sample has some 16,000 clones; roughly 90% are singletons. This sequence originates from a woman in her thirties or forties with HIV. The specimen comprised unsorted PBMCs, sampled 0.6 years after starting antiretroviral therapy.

The CDR3 here is CASSRGSSYNSPLHF. CDR3 DNA sequence: TGTGCCAGCAGTAGGGGGAGCTCCTATAATTCACCCCTCCACTTT. The rearrangement links TRBV6-5 to TRBJ1-6, with D perhaps TRBD1 (6 bases). Between the trimmed V and J ends, which lost 5 bases and 0 bases, there was a span of 8 bases. This CDR3 is built from 15 residues. Germline V gives CDR1 MNHEY, CDR2 SVGAGI.